A selection of T cell receptor beta chains follows, all from one sample in a study of identical twins. TCRdb reanalysed the 5' RACE reads using MiXCR and keeps one entry per CDR3 protein. The sample shows approximately 220,000 distinct CDR3 sequences, 7.5% of them seen only once. These data also featured in a second study, about yellow fever vaccine responses in identical twins.

The sequencing input was memory (CD45RO+) T cells sorted from blood. These receptors were taken from a woman aged 18-29 years in good health. CDR3s include the opening cysteine and the closing phenylalanine or tryptophan. Each record gives: CDR3 DNA, CDR3 protein, D gene, V gene, clone size, J gene. The D gene is left open where the match is weak. Part of the rows lack a size; the others show once, few, many or a class for expanded clones.

TGTGCCAGCAAAAGACAGGTGAACACTGAAGCTTTCTTT	CASKRQVNTEAFF	.	TRBV19	.	TRBJ1-1
TGCAGCGGGACTAGCGGGGGGGCCGGGGAGCTGTTTTTT	CSGTSGGAGELFF	TRBD2	TRBV29-1	many	TRBJ2-2
TGTGCCAGCAGCCAAGAAGTTAACAGGGACCACGAGCAGTACTTC	CASSQEVNRDHEQYF	.	TRBV3-1	many	TRBJ2-7
TGTGCCAGCAGTTACCTTAGCGGGGGAAATAATGAGCAGTTCTTC	CASSYLSGGNNEQFF	TRBD2	TRBV6-5	.	TRBJ2-1
TGCAGTGCTAACAGACAGGGTACGGACGAGCAGTACTTC	CSANRQGTDEQYF	TRBD1	TRBV20-1	many	TRBJ2-7
TGTGCCAGCAGTTTATCGGAAGCGGGGATCACAGATACGCAGTATTTT	CASSLSEAGITDTQYF	TRBD2	TRBV27	few	TRBJ2-3
TGTGCCAGCAGCCAAGATCGAACGGGTTTACGGGAAAGCTCCTACGAGCAGTACTTC	CASSQDRTGLRESSYEQYF	.	TRBV3-1	many	TRBJ2-7
TGTGCCATCAGTGAGCTAGCGGGGGGGGCGTGGGAGCAGTACTTC	CAISELAGGAWEQYF	TRBD2	TRBV10-3	.	TRBJ2-7
TGTGCCAGCAGCTTAGATCGTTCGGGCACCGGGGAGCTGTTTTTT	CASSLDRSGTGELFF	.	TRBV7-2	few	TRBJ2-2
TGTGCCAGCAGCGTAGCTTCAGGTGGAGAAAAACTGTTTTTT	CASSVASGGEKLFF	.	TRBV9	.	TRBJ1-4
TGTGCCACCGATCAAGCGGTTACCGATTCCTACAATGAGCAGTTCTTC	CATDQAVTDSYNEQFF	.	TRBV21-1	few	TRBJ2-1
TGTGCCAGTACCTCACCGGGTGGAGGGAATTCACCCCTCCACTTT	CASTSPGGGNSPLHF	.	TRBV19	few	TRBJ1-6
TGTGCCAGCAGCCAAGACCCTAGCGGGAGAGGGGAGCAGTTCTTC	CASSQDPSGRGEQFF	TRBD2	TRBV3-1	many	TRBJ2-1
TGTGCCAGCAGTTTATTAGTTACATCCTACGAGCAGTACTTC	CASSLLVTSYEQYF	.	TRBV28	.	TRBJ2-7
TGTGCCAGCAGTTACACCGGGTTGGAGACCCAGTACTTC	CASSYTGLETQYF	.	TRBV6-6	.	TRBJ2-5
TGCAGTGCTAGGCAACCGTACAGGGACAATGAGCAGTTCTTC	CSARQPYRDNEQFF	.	TRBV20-1	many	TRBJ2-1
TGCGCCAGCAGCCAAGAACGGTCTCCTGGGGCCAACGTCCTGACTTTC	CASSQERSPGANVLTF	.	TRBV4-3	many	TRBJ2-6
TGTGCCAGCAGGAGGGACTGGATTTCCTACGAGCAGTACTTC	CASRRDWISYEQYF	.	TRBV27	many	TRBJ2-7
TGTGCCAGCAGCTTAGCGGGGGGGTACTACAATGAGCAGTTCTTC	CASSLAGGYYNEQFF	TRBD2	TRBV7-9	many	TRBJ2-1
TGTGCCAGCAGCCGCGCACAGGGAGGAAACACCGGGGAGCTGTTTTTT	CASSRAQGGNTGELFF	.	TRBV3-1	few	TRBJ2-2
TGTGCCAGCAGTATAAGACGACAGGGGCAAGAGACCCAGTACTTC	CASSIRRQGQETQYF	TRBD1	TRBV12-3/TRBV12-4	few	TRBJ2-5
TGTGCCAGCAGCTTAGCGGGCCTGGGTTCAACTAATGAAAAACTGTTTTTT	CASSLAGLGSTNEKLFF	.	TRBV7-2	.	TRBJ1-4
TGCGCCAGCAGTCCCGGGACTAGCAGATACAATGAGCAGTTCTTC	CASSPGTSRYNEQFF	TRBD2	TRBV5-1	.	TRBJ2-1
TGTGCCAGCAGCGTAGGATTTAGCGGCACTGAAGCTTTCTTT	CASSVGFSGTEAFF	.	TRBV9	few	TRBJ1-1
TGTGCCAGCAGCTTTCTAGGACTAGAAGTCGGGGAGCTGTTTTTT	CASSFLGLEVGELFF	TRBD2	TRBV7-8	.	TRBJ2-2
TGTGCCAGCAGTGAGGTGGGGACCCACTACGAGCAGTACTTC	CASSEVGTHYEQYF	.	TRBV25-1	.	TRBJ2-7
TGCGCCAGCAGCTTGGCCGCGGTGGGGTCCTGGAGCTACACCTTC	CASSLAAVGSWSYTF	.	TRBV5-1	many	TRBJ1-2
TGTGCCAGCAGCCAAGGGACAGGGGATCAGCCCCAGCATTTT	CASSQGTGDQPQHF	TRBD1	TRBV3-1	few	TRBJ1-5
TGTGCCAGCAGTTTAGTAGGTCAGCCCCAGCATTTT	CASSLVGQPQHF	.	TRBV12-3/TRBV12-4	few	TRBJ1-5
TGCGCCAGCAGCAACCTAAACAGGGAGGTTTTCTACGAGCAGTACTTC	CASSNLNREVFYEQYF	.	TRBV5-1	few	TRBJ2-7
TGTGCCAGCAGTCCGCGGACAGGGATGAACTCACCCCTCCACTTT	CASSPRTGMNSPLHF	TRBD1	TRBV6-1	.	TRBJ1-6
TGTGCCAGCAGACAGACAGGGGGCGCGGGCACTGAAGCTTTCTTT	CASRQTGGAGTEAFF	TRBD1	TRBV12-3/TRBV12-4	few	TRBJ1-1
TGCAGCGTTGCTAGCGGGGCCTACGAGCAGTACTTC	CSVASGAYEQYF	TRBD2	TRBV29-1	many	TRBJ2-7
TGCAGCGTTGATGGCGGTAGGAGGCAGTTCTTC	CSVDGGRRQFF	.	TRBV29-1	many	TRBJ2-1
TGTGCCAGCAGCCAGACAGGGGCGGCCCAGTACTTC	CASSQTGAAQYF	TRBD1	TRBV3-1	.	TRBJ2-5
TGTGCCAGCAGTCCGGACGTTTACGAGCAGTACTTC	CASSPDVYEQYF	.	TRBV28	.	TRBJ2-7
TGTGCCAGCCTGGGACAGGGAAGAGGAGGCTACACCTTC	CASLGQGRGGYTF	TRBD1	TRBV6-1	.	TRBJ1-2
TGTGCCAGCAGCCCAGAGGGGGAGGTGGAGACCCAGTACTTC	CASSPEGEVETQYF	.	TRBV3-1	many	TRBJ2-5
TGTGCCAGCAGCTTAGACCCGTACTACGAGCAGTACTTC	CASSLDPYYEQYF	.	TRBV11-2	.	TRBJ2-7
TGTGCCAGCGAGGTCTATAGCAATCAGCCCCAGCATTTT	CASEVYSNQPQHF	.	TRBV28	many	TRBJ1-5
TGCAGTGCTAACCCCGGGACAGGGGGAGACGAGCAGTACTTC	CSANPGTGGDEQYF	TRBD1	TRBV20-1	many	TRBJ2-7
TGTGCCACCAGGGGAAACGGGGTCTACAATGAGCAGTTCTTC	CATRGNGVYNEQFF	.	TRBV24-1	.	TRBJ2-1
TGTGCCAGCAGCCCTTGGACAGCCTACGAGCAGTACTTC	CASSPWTAYEQYF	.	TRBV3-1	.	TRBJ2-7
TGTGCCTGGAGAAGCGGGATAGGAGAGACCCAGTACTTC	CAWRSGIGETQYF	TRBD2	TRBV30	few	TRBJ2-5
TGTGCCAGCAGTTATAGGCAGGGAATGCCAACCGGGGAGCTGTTTTTT	CASSYRQGMPTGELFF	.	TRBV6-2/TRBV6-3	many	TRBJ2-2
TGTGCTAGCAGCAATGGACTAGCGGGGACCCACAATGAGCAGTTCTTC	CASSNGLAGTHNEQFF	TRBD2	TRBV7-7	few	TRBJ2-1
TGTGCCAGCAGCCTCGGAGGGGGGGAACTCTTCACAGATACGCAGTATTTT	CASSLGGGELFTDTQYF	.	TRBV6-2/TRBV6-3	few	TRBJ2-3
TGTGCCAGCAGGGGGGATTCCTACGAGCAGTACTTC	CASRGDSYEQYF	.	TRBV7-9	many	TRBJ2-7
TGTGCCAGCCTAAACAGGGGCCAAGAGACCCAGTACTTC	CASLNRGQETQYF	TRBD1	TRBV28	many	TRBJ2-5
TGTGCCACCAGTGATACAGGAAGTCCCAATCAGCCCCAGCATTTT	CATSDTGSPNQPQHF	.	TRBV24-1	many	TRBJ1-5
TGTGCCAGCAGTGACCCCGACAAACACACCGGGGAGCTGTTTTTT	CASSDPDKHTGELFF	.	TRBV6-4	few	TRBJ2-2
TGTGCCAGCAGCGGGCCTGGGGGGACCTACAATGAGCAGTTCTTC	CASSGPGGTYNEQFF	.	TRBV5-6	many	TRBJ2-1
TGTGCCAGCAGTCCCCCGGGACTAGTTCAGGTTGAGCAGTTCTTC	CASSPPGLVQVEQFF	TRBD2	TRBV12-3/TRBV12-4	many	TRBJ2-1
TGCAGTGCTCCGCCACCCGACAGGGATTACTCACCCCTCCACTTT	CSAPPPDRDYSPLHF	TRBD1	TRBV20-1	many	TRBJ1-6
TGCGCCAGCAGCCCGGACAGGCTTATGGTCAACGTCCTGACTTTC	CASSPDRLMVNVLTF	TRBD1	TRBV4-3	few	TRBJ2-6